This TCR beta chain was captured in a study of cytomegalovirus exposure and HLA in healthy donors. General study findings and limits: TCR beta V- and J-gene trimming, according to a later analysis, was linked to a missense DCLRE1C variant.

60 Vbeta and 13 Jbeta primers were used in PCR. Libraries were prepared by immunoSEQ multiplex PCR; TCRdb keeps only in-frame clonotypes and omits some of them. The sample data list approximately 75,000 clones. V was shortened by 7 bases and J by 5 bases, with 13 bases between the two germline ends. The CDR3 runs 13 residues. In germline, CDR1 is MNHEY, CDR2 SVGAGI. About this clone: Its antigen remains unidentified.

The chain carries TRBV6-5 and TRBJ2-3, with D tentatively TRBD1 (6 bases). Input material: PBMCs. The sequence was collected from a middle-aged man in good health and CMV-seronegative. The DNA of the CDR3 is TGTGCCAGCATCGCCCCAGGGGTAGATACGCAGTATTTT. The encoded protein is CASIAPGVDTQYF.